These 8 T cell receptor beta chains were sequenced from one sample in a study of identical twins. One entry per CDR3 protein, called by TCRdb with MiXCR from the 5' RACE reads. The repertoire includes under 900,000 distinct CDR3 sequences, roughly 20% of them detected once, and about 12% sits in the top ten. These sequences were also reported in another study, on T cells expressing NK-cell markers.

Sequenced input: PBMCs. The receptors here all came from a woman between 18 and 30 years old in good health.

The chain carries TRBV12-3 or TRBV12-4 and TRBJ1-3, with D unresolved. CDR3 length: 15 residues. Deletions cut 6 bases from V and 0 bases from J, with 12 bases between. CDR3 loop: CASRKNSISGNTIYF. The CDR3 DNA follows: TGTGCCAGCAGGAAGAACAGTATCTCTGGAAACACCATATATTTT.

The chain employs TRBV5-6 and TRBJ2-7, with D possibly TRBD2 on 6 matching bases. CDR1 and CDR2 (germline): SGHDT, YYEEEE. Between the trimmed V and J ends, which lost 4 bases and 7 bases, there was a span of 18 bases. CDR3 length equals 14 residues. CDR3 sequence reads: CASSTDLRGSEQYF. CDR3 coding DNA: TGTGCCAGCAGCACCGACCTCCGGGGGAGTGAGCAGTACTTC. Looking up the rest from reference TRBV5-6 and TRBJ2-7 gives the full variable domain: DAGVTQSPTHLIKTRGQQVTLRCSPKSGHDTVSWYQQALGQGPQFIFQYYEEEERQRGNFPDRFSGHQFPNYSSELNVNALLLGDSALYLCASSTDLRGSEQYFGPGTRLTVT.

The chain couples TRBV27 to TRBJ1-5; D possibly corresponds to TRBD1 (6 bases). This CDR3 spans 15 amino acids. V shed 6 bases and J shed 4 bases, with 16 bases lying between them. Germline CDR1 reads MNHEY; CDR2 reads SMNVEV (reference sequence). In DNA, the CDR3 is TGTGCCAGCAGCCTACACCCCCAGGGGAATCAGCCCCAGCATTTT. It specifies CASSLHPQGNQPQHF.

This chain connects TRBV15 to TRBJ2-7; D might be TRBD1 (6 bases). CDR1 is LNHNV, CDR2 YYDKDF, per germline (reference sequence). The CDR3 is 12 amino acids. V dropped 5 bases and J dropped 4 bases, with 9 bases sitting between them. The DNA for the CDR3 is TGTGCCACCAGCCGGGACACATACGAGCAGTACTTC. Amino acids: CATSRDTYEQYF.

Only a few counts were recorded for this clonotype. This chain joins TRBV20-1 and TRBJ1-4, with 9 bases identical to TRBD1. CDR3 length: 15 amino acids. Germline loops: CDR1 DFQATT, CDR2 SNEGSKA (reference sequence). The ends lost 4 bases at V and 8 bases at J; junction bases unmatched: 11. In DNA, the CDR3 is TGCAGTGCTACCGGTTGGGGACAGGGAAACGAAAAACTGTTTTTT. This translates into CSATGWGQGNEKLFF.

This clonotype came up a few times. V gene TRBV6-2 or TRBV6-3 combines with J gene TRBJ2-5; 9 bases are shared with TRBD1. Germline values: CDR1 MNHEY, CDR2 SVGEGT. This CDR3 is built from 17 residues. Germline trimming cut 5 bases from V and 3 bases from J; bases unmatched to any gene: 13. CDR3 DNA: TGTGCCAGCAGTCCTTCCGAGACAGGGGGTTTGGAAGAGACCCAGTACTTC. Its translation: CASSPSETGGLEETQYF.

The CDR3 nucleotides are TGCAGTGCCGAGGGACGGCGCTACGAGCAGTACTTC. The encoded protein is CSAEGRRYEQYF. The chain joins TRBV20-1 to TRBJ2-7; tentatively, D is TRBD1 or TRBD2 (5 bases each). The V gene's germline CDR1 is DFQATT and CDR2 SNEGSKA (reference sequence). The CDR3 covers 12 residues. V was cut by 6 bases and J by 3 bases, with 12 bases left in between.

This clonotype turned up a few times. The chain carries TRBV3-1 and TRBJ2-1; D is ambiguous. The CDR3 runs 17 residues. The ends were cut back, 0 bases at V and 0 bases at J, with 12 bases in the middle. Germline CDR1 is LGHDT and CDR2 is YNNKEL (reference sequence). The DNA of the CDR3 is TGTGCCAGCAGCCAAGATCCAGGTTTGAGCTCCTACAATGAGCAGTTCTTC. This gives the protein CASSQDPGLSSYNEQFF.